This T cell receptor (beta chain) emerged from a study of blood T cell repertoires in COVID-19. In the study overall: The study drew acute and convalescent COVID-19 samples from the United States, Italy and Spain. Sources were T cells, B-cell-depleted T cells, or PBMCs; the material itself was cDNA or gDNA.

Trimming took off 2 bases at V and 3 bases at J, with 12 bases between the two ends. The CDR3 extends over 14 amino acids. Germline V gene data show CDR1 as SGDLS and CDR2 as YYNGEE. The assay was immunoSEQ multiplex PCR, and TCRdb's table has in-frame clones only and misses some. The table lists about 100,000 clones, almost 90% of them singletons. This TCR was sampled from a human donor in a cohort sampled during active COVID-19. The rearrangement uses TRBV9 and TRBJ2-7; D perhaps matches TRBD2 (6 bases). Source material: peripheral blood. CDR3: CASSVGTGIYEQYF. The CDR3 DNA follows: TGTGCCAGCAGCGTTGGGACTGGGATCTACGAGCAGTACTTC.